The 22 T cell receptor beta chains presented below share a single source sample, sequenced in a study of blood T cell repertoires in COVID-19 (dated by TCRdb to 2020 to 2022). Libraries were built with the immunoSEQ multiplex PCR assay. TCRdb carries this immuneACCESS record with in-frame sequences only. Its versions omit some clonotypes, under half of them owing to an unresolved V gene in the studies checked, with the rest unexplained. In all, the sample holds about 160,000 clones, and less than 85% of those were seen once. About 10% of the sample goes to the ten largest clones. The specimen was peripheral blood. The source of these receptors is a woman of 80 years or more with active or convalescent COVID-19.

This chain joins TRBV7-8 and TRBJ2-5; 9 positions agree with TRBD2. The CDR3 runs 16 residues. CDR1 is SGHVS, CDR2 FQNEAQ, per germline. J was trimmed by 2 bases and V by 0 bases; bases with no gene match: 4. CDR3 nucleotide sequence: TGTGCCAGCAGCTTAGCGGGACTAGCTTCTCAAGAGACCCAGTACTTC. Translated, it gives CASSLAGLASQETQYF.

The chain combines TRBV5-1 with TRBJ1-1; no definite D call. The V gene lost 6 bases and the J gene lost 3 bases, with 9 bases spanning the gap. Germline CDR1 reads SGHRS; CDR2 reads YFSETQ. The CDR3 consists of 12 residues. The CDR3 nucleotides are TGCGCCAGCATTCGGGGTCACACTGAAGCTTTCTTT. Its protein product is CASIRGHTEAFF.

This clone showed up just a few times. The chain recombines TRBV5-6 with TRBJ1-2, with 8 bases fitting TRBD1. The V gene's germline CDR1 is SGHDT and CDR2 YYEEEE. The CDR3 totals 16 residues. J gave up 5 bases and V 4 bases, and 13 bases lay outside the gene matches. The CDR3 nucleotides are TGTGCCAGCAGCCGGGACAGGTCGAGAGGGGGTTATGGCTACACCTTC. This encodes CASSRDRSRGGYGYTF.

CDR3 loop: CASSLGTANYGYTF. The CDR3 DNA sequence: TGTGCCAGCAGTTTAGGGACAGCAAACTATGGCTACACCTTC. V and J are TRBV27 and TRBJ1-2, with TRBD1 matching 7 bases. Unmatched junction bases numbered 2, after V lost 2 bases and J lost 2 bases. The germline gives CDR1 MNHEY, CDR2 SMNVEV (reference sequence). The CDR3 loop spans 14 amino acids.

The gene calls are TRBV6-5 and TRBJ2-1; 8 bases fit TRBD2. Germline trimming cut 7 bases from V and 3 bases from J; bases unmatched to any gene: 8. This CDR3 comprises 15 residues. The germline V gene has CDR1 MNHEY and CDR2 SVGAGI. CDR3 DNA sequence: TGTGCCAGCAAAATAAGCGGGAGTTACTACAATGAGCAGTTCTTC. This sequence encodes CASKISGSYYNEQFF.

The chain uses TRBV11-3 and TRBJ2-7; no definite D call. The germline V gene encodes CDR1 SGHNT and CDR2 YENEEA. V shed 3 bases and J shed 4 bases, with 10 bases lying between them. The CDR3 runs 13 residues. CDR3 in amino acids: CASSFGSLYEQYF. DNA for the CDR3: TGTGCCAGCAGCTTCGGGTCTTTGTACGAGCAGTACTTC.

The CDR3 spells CSVERPSERGWGYTF. CDR3 nucleotide sequence: TGCAGCGTTGAAAGACCTAGCGAGAGAGGGTGGGGCTACACCTTC. V is TRBV29-1 and J is TRBJ1-2; D is unclear. V dropped 2 bases and J dropped 8 bases, with 21 bases sitting between them. Germline V gives CDR1 SQVTM, CDR2 ANQGSEA. The CDR3 sequence is 15 residues long.

V and J are TRBV7-9 and TRBJ2-7; the D is unclear. CDR1 SEHNR and CDR2 FQNEAQ come from the germline V gene (reference sequence). This CDR3 is 12 amino acids long. Trimming left V 6 bases short and J 3 bases short, with 9 bases between. DNA for the CDR3: TGTGCCAGCAGAAGTAATAGCTACGAGCAGTACTTC. Translation gives CASRSNSYEQYF.

The chain links TRBV7-2 to TRBJ2-5, with 9 bases identical to TRBD1. J was trimmed by 5 bases and V by 1 base; bases with no gene match: 8. The CDR3 spans 16 residues. The germline gives CDR1 SGHTA, CDR2 FQGNSA. The CDR3 reads CASSLEPGQGRETQYF. In DNA, the CDR3 is TGTGCCAGCAGCTTAGAGCCGGGACAGGGCAGGGAGACCCAGTACTTC.

The CDR3 sequence is CASKRQGNTEAFF. The CDR3 coding sequence is TGTGCCAGCAAGCGCCAGGGGAACACTGAAGCTTTCTTT. This sequence joins TRBV2 and TRBJ1-1, with D possibly matching TRBD1 (5 bases). V was cut by 7 bases and J by 1 base, with 10 bases left in between. CDR3 length: 13 amino acids. Germline V gives CDR1 SNHLY, CDR2 FYNNEI.

The V gene is TRBV5-1, the J gene TRBJ2-1; 7 bases match TRBD2. Trimming cost V 3 bases and J 7 bases; bases outside gene matches: 10. Germline CDR1 and CDR2: SGHRS and YFSETQ. The CDR3 totals 15 residues. The CDR3 protein is CASSWGGTSPNEQFF. In nucleotides, the CDR3 is TGCGCCAGCAGCTGGGGGGGGACCAGCCCAAATGAGCAGTTCTTC.

The genes are TRBV4-1 and TRBJ2-1; tentatively, D is TRBD2 (5 bases). The V and J ends lost 1 base and 0 bases respectively, with 13 bases between them. CDR3 length equals 17 residues. Germline CDR1 reads MGHRA; CDR2 reads YSYEKL. Written as DNA, the CDR3 is TGCGCCAGCAGCCAAGTCCCTAGCCCTAGCTCCTACAATGAGCAGTTCTTC. Its translation is CASSQVPSPSSYNEQFF.

The table lists this clone with a count of one. V usage is TRBV5-1 and J usage is TRBJ1-2; 7 nucleotides align to TRBD1. From germline, CDR1 is SGHRS and CDR2 YFSETQ. V gave up 1 base and J gave up 7 bases; unmatched junction bases: 4. This CDR3 has 13 amino acids. The DNA of the CDR3 is TGCGCCAGCAGCTTGACGGCAGGGGGTGGCTACACCTTC. It encodes CASSLTAGGGYTF.

V and J are TRBV7-2 and TRBJ2-7; D call uncertain. Trimming took off 5 bases at V and 0 bases at J, with 11 bases between the two ends. CDR1 and CDR2 (germline): SGHTA, FQGNSA. The CDR3 length is 14 residues. The DNA for the CDR3 is TGTGCCAGCAGCCCAAGACTGAGCTCCTACGAGCAGTACTTC. This encodes CASSPRLSSYEQYF.

The genes are TRBV3-1 (or the pseudogene TRBV3-2) and TRBJ2-1; TRBD2 agrees at 10 bases. After removal of 1 base from V and 2 bases from J, the junction contained 5 bases not matched to a gene. CDR3 size: 17 residues. The germline V gene has CDR1 LGHDT and CDR2 YNNKEL (reference sequence). The CDR3 reads CASSQVLTSGPYNEQFF. The CDR3 bases are TGTGCCAGCAGCCAAGTTTTGACTAGCGGGCCCTACAATGAGCAGTTCTTC.

The chain recombines TRBV2 with TRBJ2-3; 7 bases match TRBD2. The CDR3 covers 14 residues. After removal of 2 bases from V and 1 base from J, the junction contained 0 bases not matched to a gene. Germline V gene sequence: CDR1 SNHLY, CDR2 FYNNEI. Here the CDR3 reads CASSETSGTDTQYF. The CDR3 DNA reads TGTGCCAGCAGTGAAACTAGCGGCACAGATACGCAGTATTTT.

The chain uses TRBV18 and TRBJ1-1, with D maybe TRBD1 (5 bases). Trimming cost V 3 bases and J 6 bases, with 11 bases left between them. CDR1 is KGHSH and CDR2 is LQKENI in the germline V gene. The CDR3 has 13 amino acids. The CDR3 DNA reads as TGTGCCAGCTCACCGAGCAGGGTGTCTGAAGCTTTCTTT. Translated, it gives CASSPSRVSEAFF.

This clone was counted once. The chain has TRBV6-6 and TRBJ2-3; tentative D call: TRBD1 (5 bases). V was cut by 6 bases and J by 0 bases, with 10 bases left in between. There are 14 residues in the CDR3. Germline CDR1 is MNHNY and CDR2 is SVGAGI (reference sequence). The CDR3 DNA reads as TGTGCCAGCAGACCGACAGCTAGCACAGATACGCAGTATTTT. Its protein product is CASRPTASTDTQYF.

The chain has TRBV29-1 and TRBJ2-3, with D maybe TRBD1 (8 bases). The V end lost 5 bases, the J end lost 4 bases, and 16 bases lay between the germline ends. Germline CDR1 SQVTM, CDR2 ANQGSEA. The CDR3 extends over 14 amino acids. The CDR3 sequence: CSVRGQGGPDTQYF. Here the CDR3 DNA reads TGCAGCGTTCGTGGACAGGGAGGGCCAGATACGCAGTATTTT.

The gene calls are TRBV6-5 and TRBJ2-3; a weak D match, TRBD1 (5 bases). Germline CDR1 reads MNHEY; CDR2 reads SVGAGI. Trimming removed 2 bases at V and 1 base at J, with 10 bases between. The CDR3 is 15 amino acids. CDR3 sequence: CASSYRGRGTDTQYF. DNA for the CDR3: TGTGCCAGCAGTTACAGGGGTCGCGGCACAGATACGCAGTATTTT.

The chain is built from TRBV5-4 and TRBJ2-3; 9 nucleotides line up with TRBD2. Germline V CDR1 and CDR2: SGHNT, YYREEE (reference sequence). With 4 bases clipped from V and 5 bases from J, the junction kept 2 bases outside the gene matches. The CDR3 sequence is 13 residues long. The CDR3 DNA sequence: TGTGCCAGCAGCCCGACTAGCGGAGATACGCAGTATTTT. Translating it yields CASSPTSGDTQYF.

This chain links TRBV3-1 (or the pseudogene TRBV3-2) with TRBJ1-2, with TRBD1 matching over 9 bases. J was trimmed by 5 bases and V by 4 bases; bases with no gene match: 2. CDR1 is LGHDT and CDR2 is YNNKEL in the germline V gene (reference sequence). CDR3 size: 13 residues. The CDR3 DNA reads TGTGCCAGCAGCCCCGGGACAGGGTATGGCTACACCTTC. Protein sequence: CASSPGTGYGYTF.